This T cell receptor (beta chain) originates from a study of blood T cells in healthy people across ages. The CDR3 length is 15 residues. J lost 2 bases, V lost 1 base, and 3 bases had no gene match. The germline V gene encodes CDR1 SNHLY and CDR2 FYNNEI. Primers used in a second PCR of about 7 to 11 cycles were a sample-barcoded 5' primer and a J-beta primer mix. MiXCR was run by TCRdb on the 5' RACE reads, yielding one entry per CDR3 protein. The table has approximately 850,000 distinct CDR3 sequences, more than 40% seen once. The TCR was taken from a man aged 60 to 69 in good health. This chain uses TRBV2 with TRBJ2-3; 7 bases align to TRBD2. Sequencing used blood. In DNA, the CDR3 is TGTGCCAGCAGTGAAGTCGGGGGGTACACAGATACGCAGTATTTT. Its translation is CASSEVGGYTDTQYF.